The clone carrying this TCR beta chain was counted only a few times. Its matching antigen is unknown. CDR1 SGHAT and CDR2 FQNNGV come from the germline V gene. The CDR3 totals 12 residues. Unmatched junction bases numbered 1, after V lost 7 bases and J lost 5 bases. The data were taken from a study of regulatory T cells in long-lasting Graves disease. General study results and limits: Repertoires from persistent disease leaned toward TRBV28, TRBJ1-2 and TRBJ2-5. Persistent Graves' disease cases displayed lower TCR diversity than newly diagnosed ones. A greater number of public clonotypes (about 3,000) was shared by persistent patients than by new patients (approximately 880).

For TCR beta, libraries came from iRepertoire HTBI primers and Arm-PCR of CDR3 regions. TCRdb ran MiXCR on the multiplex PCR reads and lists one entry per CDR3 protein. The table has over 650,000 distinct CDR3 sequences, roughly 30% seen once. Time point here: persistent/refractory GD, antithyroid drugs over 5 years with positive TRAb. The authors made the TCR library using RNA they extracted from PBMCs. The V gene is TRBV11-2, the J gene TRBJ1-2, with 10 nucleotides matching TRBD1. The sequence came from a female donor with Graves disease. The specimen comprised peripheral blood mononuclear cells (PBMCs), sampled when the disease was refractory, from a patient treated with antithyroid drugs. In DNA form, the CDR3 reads TGTGCCAGCATGGACAGGGGGTATGGCTACACCTTC. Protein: CASMDRGYGYTF. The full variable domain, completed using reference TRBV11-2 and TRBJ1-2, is EAGVAQSPRYKIIEKRQSVAFWCNPISGHATLYWYQQILGQGPKLLIQFQNNGVVDDSQLPKDRFSAERLKGVDSTLKIQPAKLEDSAVYLCASMDRGYGYTFGSGTRLTVV.